The rows below give T cell receptor beta chains drawn from one sample of a study of cytomegalovirus exposure and HLA in healthy donors. Method: immunoSEQ multiplex PCR; TCRdb's copy keeps in-frame clones and lacks some. The table records some 110,000 clones, around 80% of them present only once. Sequencing input: PBMCs. The receptors shown here come from a man aged 25-40 years in good health and CMV-seropositive. CDR3s include the opening cysteine and the closing phenylalanine or tryptophan. D genes are given only for firm matches. The size of a clone is reported for some rows only, either as once, few or many, or as a class for expanded clones.

abundance	d_gene	v_gene	j_gene	CDR3aa	CDR3nt
-	-	TRBV29-1	TRBJ2-6	CSVASGANVLTF	TGCAGCGTTGCATCTGGGGCCAACGTCCTGACTTTC
-	-	TRBV5-1	TRBJ2-7	CASSFLGYEQYF	TGCGCCAGCAGCTTCTTGGGCTACGAGCAGTACTTC
few	-	TRBV27	TRBJ1-6	CASSFRPGRVSPLHF	TGTGCCAGCAGTTTCCGTCCCGGGAGAGTGTCACCCCTCCACTTT
-	TRBD2	TRBV7-3	TRBJ2-2	CASSPYYSGAASTGELFF	TGTGCCAGCAGCCCGTACTATAGCGGGGCGGCGAGCACCGGGGAGCTGTTTTTT
few	TRBD2	TRBV27	TRBJ2-6	CASRESGAPSGANVLTF	TGTGCCAGCAGGGAGAGCGGGGCCCCCTCTGGGGCCAACGTCCTGACTTTC
-	TRBD1	TRBV6-5	TRBJ2-7	CASSLRTGLYEQYF	TGTGCCAGCAGCCTTCGGACAGGGCTCTACGAGCAGTACTTC
-	-	TRBV7-2	TRBJ2-7	CASSLGWRNEQYF	TGTGCCAGCAGCCTGGGTTGGAGGAACGAGCAGTACTTC
-	TRBD2	TRBV4-1	TRBJ2-7	CASSLRTGTSVYEQYF	TGCGCCAGCAGCCTACGGACCGGGACTAGCGTCTACGAGCAGTACTTC
-	TRBD1	TRBV5-4	TRBJ1-1	CASSFGQGGTEAFF	TGTGCCAGCAGCTTCGGACAGGGAGGTACTGAAGCTTTCTTT
few	-	TRBV10-3	TRBJ2-5	CAISVNRDQETQYF	TGTGCCATCAGTGTCAACAGGGATCAAGAGACCCAGTACTTC
-	TRBD2	TRBV7-3	TRBJ2-5	CASSPVAGMLETQYF	TGTGCCAGCAGCCCCGTAGCGGGGATGTTGGAGACCCAGTACTTC
-	-	TRBV6-1	TRBJ2-3	CASREGPPDTQYF	TGTGCCAGCAGAGAGGGTCCCCCAGATACGCAGTATTTT
-	TRBD2	TRBV4-3	TRBJ2-5	CASSQEYSRTREETQYF	TGCGCCAGCAGCCAAGAATACTCCCGGACTAGAGAAGAGACCCAGTACTTC
-	-	TRBV4-3	TRBJ1-5	CASSQTTGSNQPQHF	TGCGCCAGCAGCCAGACAACAGGGAGCAATCAGCCCCAGCATTTT
-	TRBD1	TRBV5-6	TRBJ2-1	CASSFGGTGLNEQFF	TGTGCCAGCAGCTTTGGGGGGACAGGGCTAAATGAGCAGTTCTTC